The 21 T cell receptor beta chains given below trace back to one sample, sequenced in a study of type 1 and type 2 diabetes patients. Amplification started from genomic DNA. Amplification of the beta chain CDR3 used 30 forward and 13 reverse multiplex primers. MiXCR, applied by TCRdb to the multiplex PCR reads, yields one record per CDR3 protein. The sample consists of 270,000 or so distinct CDR3 sequences, over 45% of them appearing once. Sequencing was done on a sample of peripheral blood mononuclear cells (PBMCs). These TCRs come from a man aged 18 to 30 with type 2 diabetes.

V usage is TRBV12-3 or TRBV12-4 and J usage is TRBJ2-7, with no clear D. CDR3 length equals 12 residues. Deletions cut 2 bases from V and 2 bases from J, with 4 bases between. CDR3 amino acids: CASSLKAYEQYF. CDR3 coding DNA: TGTGCCAGCAGTTTAAAAGCCTACGAGCAGTACTTC.

The CDR3 DNA reads TGTGCCAGCAGCCTGATGGACGGTCCTGAAGCTTTCTTT. This codes for CASSLMDGPEAFF. The chain couples TRBV7-8 to TRBJ1-1; D call uncertain. The CDR3 sequence is 13 residues long. The V and J ends lost 5 bases and 6 bases respectively, with 13 bases between them. CDR1 and CDR2 (germline): SGHVS, FQNEAQ.

Comment on this clonotype: This clone may be a read error of a much larger clone one base away. The CDR3 region is CATSTADNEQSF. CDR3 nucleotide sequence: TGTGCCACCAGTACAGCGGACAATGAGCAGTCCTTC. The chain joins TRBV15 to TRBJ2-7; D could derive from TRBD1 or TRBD2 (5 bases each). The CDR3 loop spans 12 amino acids. From germline, CDR1 is LNHNV and CDR2 YYDKDF (reference sequence).

The chain has TRBV2 and TRBJ1-6, with 8 bases lining up with TRBD1. This CDR3 has 18 amino acids. V shed 6 bases and J 1 base; nucleotides not matched to a gene: 11. Per the germline V gene, CDR1 is SNHLY and CDR2 is FYNNEI. The CDR3 coding sequence is TGTGCCAGCAGCTCAACAGAGGGGACAGGTTCCTATAATTCACCCCTCCACTTT. Amino acids: CASSSTEGTGSYNSPLHF.

The rearrangement joins TRBV6-1 to TRBJ1-2; 7 bases map to TRBD1. The CDR3 runs 14 residues. The germline V gene has CDR1 MNHNS and CDR2 SASEGT. The J segment lost 8 bases and the V segment lost 7 bases, leaving 13 bases of the junction unmatched. Here the CDR3 DNA reads TGTGCCAGCACCGATTTGACAGGGTCGAGGGGCTACACCTTC. Encoded protein: CASTDLTGSRGYTF.

This chain joins TRBV9 and TRBJ1-4, with D possibly matching TRBD1 (5 bases). V dropped 0 bases and J dropped 0 bases, with 12 bases sitting between them. Germline values: CDR1 SGDLS, CDR2 YYNGEE. The CDR3 is made up of 17 amino acids. The CDR3 loop is CASSVDPPGATNEKLFF. Written as DNA, the CDR3 is TGTGCCAGCAGCGTAGACCCCCCGGGGGCAACTAATGAAAAACTGTTTTTT. Complete variable domain (other parts from reference TRBV9 and TRBJ1-4): DSGVTQTPKHLITATGQRVTLRCSPRSGDLSVYWYQQSLDQGLQFLIQYYNGEERAKGNILERFSAQQFPDLHSELNLSSLELGDSALYFCASSVDPPGATNEKLFFGSGTQLSVL.

The gene calls are TRBV30 and TRBJ2-7; 8 nucleotides line up with TRBD1. Germline V gene lookup returns CDR1 GTSNPN and CDR2 SVGIG (reference sequence). This CDR3 has 15 residues. With V trimmed by 8 bases and J by 1 base, 13 bases remained unmatched. The CDR3: CAGSGDRPRSYEQYF. For the CDR3, the DNA is TGTGCCGGATCAGGGGACAGGCCCAGGTCCTACGAGCAGTACTTC.

V and J are TRBV2 and TRBJ2-5; 11 bases are a match to TRBD2. With the DNA end fitting TRBJ2-1 better, the J assignment may be wrong. Germline V CDR1 and CDR2: SNHLY, FYNNEI. The length of the CDR3 is 17 residues. This chain's CDR3 is CASSEAAGLAVYNEQFF. DNA of the CDR3: TGTGCCAGCAGTGAAGCGGCGGGACTAGCGGTATACAATGAGCAGTTCTTC.

This clonotype came up a few times. The chain links TRBV5-1 to TRBJ2-7, with D possibly TRBD1 on 6 matching bases. The closer fit of TRBJ2-1 to the DNA end suggests the J call may be wrong. The CDR3 has 13 residues. The germline V gene encodes CDR1 SGHRS and CDR2 YFSETQ. The CDR3 loop is CASSLEAGVEQFF. Here the CDR3 DNA reads TGCGCCAGCAGCTTGGAAGCAGGGGTTGAGCAGTTCTTC.

The chain joins TRBV28 to TRBJ2-7; 9 nucleotides agree with TRBD1. CDR3 length equals 16 residues. Germline assignment: CDR1 MDHEN and CDR2 SYDVKM. After removal of 3 bases from V and 1 base from J, the junction contained 7 bases not matched to a gene. CDR3 residues: CASSLAPGQGSYEQYF. The CDR3, as DNA: TGTGCCAGCAGTTTGGCGCCGGGACAGGGATCCTACGAGCAGTACTTC.

The chain carries TRBV2 and TRBJ2-1; tentatively, D is TRBD1 (6 bases). The CDR3 has 15 amino acids. V lost 8 bases and J 0 bases, leaving 14 bases between the germline ends. Germline CDR1 is SNHLY and CDR2 is FYNNEI. The chain's CDR3 is CASRPDRSSYNEQFF. The CDR3, as DNA: TGTGCCAGCCGACCAGACAGGAGCTCCTACAATGAGCAGTTCTTC.

This rearrangement joins TRBV19 to TRBJ1-6; D gene ambiguous. The CDR3 consists of 13 residues. Germline V lookup: CDR1 LNHDA, CDR2 SQIVND (reference sequence). Between the trimmed V and J ends, which lost 5 bases and 7 bases, there was a span of 9 bases. The CDR3 protein is CASSALENSPLHF. The DNA for the CDR3 is TGTGCCAGTAGTGCGCTAGAAAATTCACCCCTCCACTTT.

This chain connects TRBV2 to TRBJ2-3, with a tentative D call TRBD2 (5 bases). CDR1 is SNHLY and CDR2 is FYNNEI in the germline V gene. V was pared by 1 base and J by 6 bases, with 20 bases between. The CDR3 totals 17 residues. The CDR3 sequence is CASSEEGPGIGIDTQYF. The CDR3 nucleotides read TGTGCCAGCAGTGAAGAAGGCCCCGGGATAGGAATCGATACGCAGTATTTT.

The genes are TRBV7-9 and TRBJ2-3; 8 bases agree with TRBD2. Germline V gives CDR1 SEHNR, CDR2 FQNEAQ (reference sequence). V shed 5 bases and J 4 bases; nucleotides not matched to a gene: 11. CDR3 size: 16 residues. The CDR3 protein is CASSTHGGGWADTQYF. The DNA of the CDR3 is TGTGCCAGCAGCACCCACGGGGGGGGTTGGGCAGATACGCAGTATTTT.

This clonotype showed up many times. The chain combines TRBV15 with TRBJ1-2; D not certain. Trimming removed 0 bases from V and 4 bases from J, with 9 bases in between. Germline CDR1 and CDR2: LNHNV and YYDKDF (reference sequence). The CDR3 covers 14 residues. For the CDR3, the DNA is TGTGCCACCAGCAGAGAAGGACCGATCTATGGCTACACCTTC. The encoded protein is CATSREGPIYGYTF.

The DNA of the CDR3 is TGTGCCAGCAGCCCAACAGGGAACCCCTACGAGCAGTACTTC. Translation gives CASSPTGNPYEQYF. The chain joins TRBV28 to TRBJ2-7, with D perhaps TRBD1 (6 bases). The germline V gene encodes CDR1 MDHEN and CDR2 SYDVKM. The CDR3 length is 14 residues. V lost 6 bases and J lost 2, with 14 bases in between.

This rearrangement joins TRBV7-2 to TRBJ2-6, with D unclear. The CDR3 totals 15 residues. Per germline, CDR1 SGHTA and CDR2 FQGNSA. V gave up 5 bases and J gave up 4 bases, with 12 bases separating them. CDR3 nucleotide sequence: TGTGCCAGCAGCGTTTTAAGCTCCGGGGCCAACGTCCTGACTTTC. Residues: CASSVLSSGANVLTF.

This clonotype was counted ten times or more. The chain recombines TRBV2 with TRBJ1-6, with 7 positions matching TRBD1. The CDR3 covers 15 residues. Germline values: CDR1 SNHLY, CDR2 FYNNEI. Trimming removed 3 bases from V and 10 bases from J; junction bases left unmatched: 9. CDR3 DNA sequence: TGTGCCAGCAGTGACCCTGGGACAGTTAACTCACCCCTCCACTTT. The encoded protein is CASSDPGTVNSPLHF.

This clonotype occurred a few times. The V call is TRBV29-1, the J call TRBJ2-7; D might be TRBD2 (6 bases). This CDR3 is 13 amino acids long. V dropped 7 bases and J dropped 2 bases, with 15 bases sitting between them. The germline V gene encodes CDR1 SQVTM and CDR2 ANQGSEA. The CDR3 is CSALGGVTYEQYF. DNA for the CDR3: TGCAGCGCCCTCGGCGGGGTAACCTACGAGCAGTACTTC.

The chain has TRBV14 and TRBJ1-2; D is ambiguous. The CDR3 covers 14 residues. CDR1 and CDR2 (germline): SGHDN, FVKESK. V gave up 4 bases and J gave up 3 bases, with 12 bases separating them. CDR3 DNA sequence: TGTGCCAGCAGCCCTTTACAACGAGACTATGGCTACACCTTC. Protein: CASSPLQRDYGYTF.

There are a few counts of this clonotype. The gene calls are TRBV2 and TRBJ1-6; D possibly corresponds to TRBD1 (5 bases). The germline gives CDR1 SNHLY, CDR2 FYNNEI. Deletions cut 4 bases from V and 6 bases from J, with 13 bases between. The CDR3 is 15 amino acids. The CDR3 region has the DNA TGTGCCAGCAGTGTCCAGGGACGGACTAATTCACCCCTCCACTTT. It yields the protein CASSVQGRTNSPLHF.